Shown below are 18 T cell receptor beta chains from a single sample sequenced in a study of T-cell reconstitution after alpha-beta-depleted transplantation in children. Researchers prepared the TCRbeta library using unique molecular identifiers, the study reports. MiXCR was run by TCRdb on the PCR reads, yielding one entry per CDR3 protein. The top ten clones hold 0.65% to 0.9% of a sample with 670,000 or so distinct CDR3 sequences, approximately 14% of them seen once. The material was PBMCs, obtained before TCRalphabeta/CD19-depleted stem cell transplant. The receptors here all came from a girl aged 2 to 10 with congenital amegakaryocytic thrombocytopenia, due to receive a stem cell transplant.

This clonotype came up many times. V usage is TRBV20-1 and J usage is TRBJ2-1; the match to TRBD2 covers 8 bases. The CDR3 consists of 16 residues. The V gene end was trimmed by 5 bases and the J gene end by 0 bases; junction bases not matched to a gene: 9. Germline V CDR1 and CDR2: DFQATT, SNEGSKA (reference sequence). The CDR3 loop is CSAFSPTSGSYNEQFF. In DNA form, the CDR3 reads TGCAGTGCTTTCTCCCCCACTAGCGGCTCCTACAATGAGCAGTTCTTC.

This clonotype was detected only a few times. CDR3 sequence (DNA): TGTGCCACCAGCAGGGAGGACCCCCTCTCCTACAATGAGCAGTTCTTC. Its protein product is CATSREDPLSYNEQFF. The chain uses TRBV15 and TRBJ2-1; tentative D call: TRBD2 (5 bases). V gave up 3 bases and J gave up 0 bases, with 12 bases separating them. The CDR3 totals 16 residues. In germline, CDR1 is LNHNV, CDR2 YYDKDF (reference sequence).

The V and J genes are TRBV10-2 and TRBJ2-4; D unresolved. V dropped 5 bases and J dropped 10 bases, with 9 bases sitting between them. CDR3 size: 11 residues. Germline-derived CDR1 and CDR2 are WSHSY and SAAADI. The CDR3 region has the DNA TGCGCCAGCAGTCCTCCAGGAATTCAGTACTTC. It translates to CASSPPGIQYF.

The table lists this clonotype with a few counts. The chain links TRBV5-5 to TRBJ2-1; 14 positions agree with TRBD2. Germline lookup yields CDR1 SGHKS and CDR2 YYEKEE (reference sequence). This CDR3 contains 16 residues. Unmatched junction bases numbered 9, after V lost 5 bases and J lost 8 bases. CDR3 residues: CASSQSGLAGGDEQFF. The DNA for the CDR3 is TGTGCCAGCAGTCAATCTGGACTAGCGGGAGGTGATGAGCAGTTCTTC.

In its sample, this clonotype was seen many times. V is TRBV4-2 and J is TRBJ2-1; D might be TRBD1 (6 bases). Germline lookup yields CDR1 LGHNA and CDR2 YNFKEQ. V gave up 4 bases and J gave up 3 bases, with 16 bases separating them. This CDR3 has 16 amino acids. The CDR3 loop reads CASSRKEDSDYNEQFF. DNA for the CDR3: TGTGCCAGCAGCCGTAAAGAGGACAGCGACTACAATGAGCAGTTCTTC.

This clonotype has a count of ten or more. The chain links TRBV5-1 to TRBJ2-1; maybe TRBD2 (6 bases). The V gene lost 5 bases and the J gene lost 4 bases, with 13 bases spanning the gap. This CDR3 region has 14 residues. CDR1 and CDR2 (germline): SGHRS, YFSETQ. DNA for the CDR3: TGCGCCAGCAGTCTTTCGGGAGATTACAATGAGCAGTTCTTC. Translation gives CASSLSGDYNEQFF.

This chain joins TRBV7-6 and TRBJ2-1; D may be TRBD2 (5 bases). Germline CDR1 and CDR2: SGHVS and FNYEAQ. The CDR3 totals 14 residues. Trimming cost V 1 base and J 9 bases, with 13 bases left between them. The CDR3 reads CASSLVRADPEQFF. The DNA for the CDR3 is TGTGCCAGCAGCTTAGTGCGGGCCGACCCTGAGCAGTTCTTC.

About this clonotype: A much larger clone is a single base away; this may be a read error. V is TRBV9 and J is TRBJ1-2, with 8 positions matching TRBD1. Per germline, CDR1 SGDLS and CDR2 YYNGEE. This CDR3 spans 13 amino acids. In nucleotides, the CDR3 is TGTGCCAGCAGCGCAGGACAGGGCTATGGCTACATCTTC. Translation: CASSAGQGYGYIF.

This clonotype has a count of ten or more. The chain links TRBV5-1 to TRBJ1-6; 9 bases are a match to TRBD1. Germline assignment: CDR1 SGHRS and CDR2 YFSETQ. V lost 4 bases and J lost 7; bases outside the gene matches: 9. The CDR3 is 16 amino acids. The DNA for the CDR3 is TGCGCCAGCAGCCCCGGACAGGGGATGAGGAATTCACCCCTCCACTTT. This translates into CASSPGQGMRNSPLHF.

The gene calls are TRBV2 and TRBJ2-7; D is unclear. The CDR3 is made up of 15 amino acids. The germline V gene encodes CDR1 SNHLY and CDR2 FYNNEI. Trimming cost V 8 bases and J 2 bases, with 19 bases left between them. CDR3 residues: CASSFRVLTPYEQYF. CDR3 DNA: TGTGCCAGCTCTTTTAGGGTTTTGACCCCCTACGAGCAGTACTTC.

This clonotype was seen ten or more times. The V gene is TRBV28, the J gene TRBJ2-3; D is possibly TRBD1 or TRBD2 (5 bases each). Germline V gives CDR1 MDHEN, CDR2 SYDVKM. The length of the CDR3 is 13 residues. CDR3 in DNA: TGTGGGAGCGGCAGGGTGGGCACAGATACGCAGTATTTT. Translated, it gives CGSGRVGTDTQYF. Using reference TRBV28 and TRBJ2-3 for the parts outside the CDR3, the full variable domain is DVKVTQSSRYLVKRTGEKVFLECVQDMDHENMFWYRQDPGLGLRLIYFSYDVKMKEKGDIPEGYSVSREKKERFSLILESASTNQTSMYLCGSGRVGTDTQYFGPGTRLTVL.

Concerning this clonotype: One end of the junction fails to match germline, which may point to a read error. The chain joins TRBV11-2 to TRBJ2-1; D possibly corresponds to TRBD2 (6 bases). Germline V gene data show CDR1 as SGHAT and CDR2 as FQNNGV. The CDR3 is made up of 16 amino acids. The CDR3 here is CACSLSPGAFYNEQFF. The CDR3 DNA reads as TGTGCCTGCAGCTTGTCACCGGGAGCCTTCTACAATGAGCAGTTCTTC.

The V gene is TRBV5-5, the J gene TRBJ2-1, with D possibly matching TRBD1 (7 bases). CDR1 SGHKS and CDR2 YYEKEE come from the germline V gene (reference sequence). V was clipped by 1 base and J by 8 bases, with 13 bases between them. The CDR3 sequence is 14 residues long. The CDR3 region has the DNA TGTGCCAGCAGCTTGAGTTTCAGGGGGGATGAGCAGTTCTTC. Residues: CASSLSFRGDEQFF.

This clonotype was observed a handful of times. The V and J genes are TRBV29-1 and TRBJ2-7; D may be TRBD2 (5 bases). The CDR3 has 15 residues. CDR1 is SQVTM and CDR2 is ANQGSEA in the germline V gene. With 3 bases removed from V and 2 bases from J, the gap between germline ends came to 17 bases. The chain's CDR3 is CSVEGEGPSTYEQYF. The CDR3, as DNA: TGCAGCGTTGAGGGAGAGGGTCCCAGCACCTACGAGCAGTACTTC.

The V and J genes are TRBV20-1 and TRBJ2-3, with 9 positions matching TRBD2. Germline V gene sequence: CDR1 DFQATT, CDR2 SNEGSKA (reference sequence). There are 15 residues in the CDR3. Losses at the gene ends were 3 bases for V and 3 bases for J; bases not matched to a gene: 7. In nucleotides, the CDR3 is TGCAGTGCTAGTTCAGCGGGAGGATGGACAGATACGCAGTATTTT. Protein product: CSASSAGGWTDTQYF.

The CDR3 here is CASMPSIDTPYEQYF. The CDR3 DNA reads TGCGCCAGCATGCCCTCCATCGACACCCCCTACGAGCAGTACTTC. This chain uses TRBV5-1 with TRBJ2-7; D gene unclear. The CDR3 covers 15 residues. The V gene lost 6 bases and the J gene lost 2 bases, with 18 bases spanning the gap. The germline V gene encodes CDR1 SGHRS and CDR2 YFSETQ.

This chain uses TRBV25-1 with TRBJ2-7; no clear D. V lost 5 bases, J lost 7 bases, and 12 bases lay in between. The CDR3 spans 12 residues. Germline CDR1 reads MGHDK; CDR2 reads SYGVNS. This chain's CDR3 is CASSPSVREQYF. CDR3 in DNA: TGTGCCAGCAGTCCTTCGGTGAGGGAGCAGTACTTC.

Many counts were recorded for this clonotype. At one boundary the junction diverges from the germline segment, which might be a read error. The chain couples TRBV5-1 to TRBJ2-3, with D possibly matching TRBD1 (6 bases). From germline, CDR1 is SGHRS and CDR2 YFSETQ. The CDR3 loop spans 15 amino acids. CDR3 nucleotide sequence: TGTGCCAGCAGTTTAGAGACAGGAGGAACAGATACGCAGTATTTT. Its translation is CASSLETGGTDTQYF.